These 32 T cell receptor beta chains originate from one sample sequenced in a study of T cell responses to AZD1222 COVID-19 vaccine. The assay was immunoSEQ multiplex PCR, and TCRdb's table has in-frame clones only and misses some. This table holds 90,000 to 120,000 clones, about 91% found once. Specimen: peripheral blood, collected on day 0 of AZD1222 vaccination. Source of these receptors: an adult in good health.

The gene calls are TRBV23-1 and TRBJ1-3; D is uncertain. TRBV23-1 is an open reading frame, and its role is uncertain. This CDR3 is 17 amino acids long. V dropped 0 bases and J dropped 9 bases, with 21 bases sitting between them. The chain's CDR3 is CASSQSRREVRGGTIYF. The CDR3 coding sequence is TGCGCCAGCAGTCAATCGAGGAGGGAGGTACGAGGAGGCACCATATATTTT.

CDR3: CASSSRDSYSNQPQHF. The CDR3 nucleotides read TGTGCCAGCAGCTCCAGGGACAGTTATAGCAATCAGCCCCAGCATTTT. This chain connects TRBV5-8 to TRBJ1-5; 7 nucleotides agree with TRBD1. The junction had 6 bases not matched to a gene; V was cut back by 3 bases and J by 0 bases. The CDR3 totals 16 residues. Looked up from germline, CDR1 is SGHTS and CDR2 is YDEGEE. The full variable domain, in which reference TRBV5-8 and TRBJ1-5 provide the parts outside the CDR3, is EAGVTQSPTHLIKTRGQQATLRCSPISGHTSVYWYQQALGLGLQFLLWYDEGEERNRGNFPPRFSGRQFPNYSSELNVNALELEDSALYLCASSSRDSYSNQPQHFGDGTRLSIL.

The rearrangement links TRBV15 to TRBJ2-3; TRBD2 matches at 9 bases. V dropped 0 bases and J dropped 6; count of bases not matched to a gene: 7. CDR1 is LNHNV and CDR2 is YYDKDF in the germline V gene (reference sequence). The CDR3 is 16 amino acids. CDR3 sequence reads: CATSRDSGLAGDTQYF. CDR3 in DNA: TGTGCCACCAGCAGAGATTCCGGCCTAGCGGGGGATACGCAGTATTTT.

As for this clone: This same CDR3 is encoded by further DNA sequences in the sample. This chain links TRBV7-9 with TRBJ1-2; D is undetermined. Germline CDR1 reads SEHNR; CDR2 reads FQNEAQ (reference sequence). This CDR3 contains 14 residues. The V and J ends lost 1 base and 2 bases respectively, with 8 bases between them. CDR3 sequence reads: CASSLGTANYGYTF. The CDR3 nucleotides read TGTGCCAGCAGCTTAGGGACGGCCAACTATGGCTACACCTTC. The variable domain in full, completed from reference TRBV7-9 and TRBJ1-2, reads DTGVSQNPRHKITKRGQNVTFRCDPISEHNRLYWYRQTLGQGPEFLTYFQNEAQLEKSRLLSDRFSAERPKGSFSTLEIQRTEQGDSAMYLCASSLGTANYGYTFGSGTRLTVV.

The chain has TRBV6-4 and TRBJ2-1, with a tentative D call TRBD2 (5 bases). V was trimmed by 4 bases and J by 6 bases, leaving 10 bases between them. Germline V gene data show CDR1 as MRHNA and CDR2 as SNTAGT. This CDR3 spans 13 amino acids. The CDR3 loop is CASSGESGNEQFF. CDR3 DNA sequence: TGTGCCAGCAGTGGGGAGTCGGGCAATGAGCAGTTCTTC.

CDR3 region: CASSSTGGDGYTF. The CDR3 DNA reads TGTGCCAGCAGCTCAACAGGGGGCGATGGCTACACCTTC. The chain has TRBV3-1 (or the pseudogene TRBV3-2) and TRBJ1-2, with 9 bases aligning to TRBD1. Losses at the gene ends were 5 bases for V and 6 bases for J; bases not matched to a gene: 4. Germline CDR1 reads LGHDT; CDR2 reads YNNKEL (reference sequence). The CDR3 sequence is 13 residues long.

The chain has TRBV9 and TRBJ1-3, with 10 positions matching TRBD1. The CDR3 covers 16 residues. CDR1 SGDLS and CDR2 YYNGEE come from the germline V gene. V gave up 4 bases and J gave up 0 bases; unmatched junction bases: 4. CDR3 region: CASSSGQGSSGNTIYF. The CDR3 DNA is TGTGCCAGCAGCTCGGGACAGGGGTCCTCTGGAAACACCATATATTTT.

This clone was detected only once. The CDR3 DNA follows: TGTGCCAGCAGTCGGGAGGATTCCTACAATGAGCAGTTCTTC. As protein: CASSREDSYNEQFF. The gene calls are TRBV2 and TRBJ2-1, with TRBD2 matching over 7 bases. With V trimmed by 5 bases and J by 1 base, 2 bases remained unmatched. This CDR3 contains 14 residues. The germline gives CDR1 SNHLY, CDR2 FYNNEI. Using reference TRBV2 and TRBJ2-1 for the parts outside the CDR3, the full variable domain is EPEVTQTPSHQVTQMGQEVILRCVPISNHLYFYWYRQILGQKVEFLVSFYNNEISEKSEIFDDQFSVERPDGSNFTLKIRSTKLEDSAMYFCASSREDSYNEQFFGPGTRLTVL.

The chain combines TRBV5-4 with TRBJ2-1, with 8 bases fitting TRBD2. This CDR3 has 17 residues. The V and J ends lost 0 bases and 0 bases, in that order; junction bases with no gene match: 5. The V gene's germline CDR1 is SGHNT and CDR2 YYREEE (reference sequence). CDR3 loop: CASSLAGGVPSYNEQFF. DNA for the CDR3: TGTGCCAGCAGCTTGGCCGGGGGGGTCCCCTCCTACAATGAGCAGTTCTTC.

The chain couples TRBV6-1 to TRBJ1-5; 7 bases align to TRBD1. J was trimmed by 4 bases and V by 2 bases; bases with no gene match: 14. The CDR3 totals 18 residues. Germline values: CDR1 MNHNS, CDR2 SASEGT. The CDR3 DNA reads TGTGCCAGCAGTGAATTTCCCTCAGGGACAGAGAGAAATCAGCCCCAGCATTTT. Translated: CASSEFPSGTERNQPQHF.

This clone is labeled medium-sized. The rearrangement joins TRBV10-3 to TRBJ2-7, with D perhaps being TRBD1 or TRBD2 (5 bases each). The CDR3 is 14 amino acids. CDR1 and CDR2 (germline): ENHRY, SYGVKD. Trimming removed 3 bases at V and 4 bases at J, with 13 bases between. CDR3 in DNA: TGTGCCATCAGTGACGGGACGGGTGAGTACGAGCAGTACTTC. It translates to CAISDGTGEYEQYF.

The V gene is TRBV6-6, the J gene TRBJ1-6; D is possibly TRBD1 (6 bases). This CDR3 spans 12 amino acids. Trimming pared 5 bases from V and 8 bases from J, leaving 7 bases between. The V gene's germline CDR1 is MNHNY and CDR2 SVGAGI (reference sequence). CDR3 sequence reads: CASSNRDSPLHF. The CDR3 region has the DNA TGTGCCAGCAGTAACAGGGATTCACCCCTCCACTTT.

This CDR3 is CASSQDAGGITEAFF. In DNA form, the CDR3 reads TGTGCCAGCAGCCAAGATGCGGGAGGTATCACTGAAGCTTTCTTT. The rearrangement joins TRBV4-2 to TRBJ1-1; D remains unclear. V lost 0 bases and J lost 4, with 12 bases in between. This CDR3 region has 15 residues. Germline CDR1 reads LGHNA; CDR2 reads YNFKEQ.

This clone was observed once. The rearrangement links TRBV18 to TRBJ2-3, with D possibly matching TRBD2 (7 bases). The CDR3 extends over 17 amino acids. CDR1 is KGHSH and CDR2 is LQKENI in the germline V gene. V lost 5 bases and J 5 bases, leaving 23 bases between the germline ends. CDR3 nucleotides: TGTGCCAGCTCAACGACTAGTGGGGGGGCCAGTGGAGATACGCAGTATTTT. Translated, it gives CASSTTSGGASGDTQYF.

The chain employs TRBV25-1 and TRBJ2-7; maybe TRBD1 (5 bases). The CDR3 consists of 15 residues. CDR1 and CDR2 from the germline V gene are MGHDK and SYGVNS. Trimming took 1 base from V and 5 from J, leaving 15 bases between them. The CDR3 loop reads CASSEWAGRSDEQYF. In nucleotides, the CDR3 is TGTGCCAGCAGTGAATGGGCAGGGCGATCCGACGAGCAGTACTTC.

Of note for this clone: It is unclear where the CDR3 begins or ends on the DNA, so no DNA is shown, and the CDR3 is as TCRdb lists it. V gene TRBV7-9 combines with J gene TRBJ2-7; whether TRBD1, the table's D call, matches the DNA was not checked. Per the germline V gene, CDR1 is SEHNR and CDR2 is FQNEAQ (reference sequence). The CDR3 length equals 12 residues, ends included. This chain's CDR3 is CASSFGTGTDHF.

The chain recombines TRBV4-2 with TRBJ2-7; TRBD2 agrees at 15 bases. CDR3 size: 18 residues. Germline CDR1 and CDR2: LGHNA and YNFKEQ. Germline trimming cut 0 bases from V and 3 bases from J; bases unmatched to any gene: 6. CDR3 amino acids: CASSQDRGLAGGYYEQYF. The CDR3 DNA is TGTGCCAGCAGCCAAGATAGGGGACTAGCGGGGGGATACTACGAGCAGTACTTC.

This clone has only a few counts. The rearrangement uses TRBV4-1 and TRBJ2-1; a possible D gene is TRBD2 (6 bases). Germline CDR1 MGHRA, CDR2 YSYEKL. CDR3 length equals 16 residues. V lost 3 bases, J lost 1 base, and 13 bases lay in between. This CDR3 is CASSHSWDSSYNEQFF. DNA for the CDR3: TGCGCCAGCAGCCACTCGTGGGACTCGTCCTACAATGAGCAGTTCTTC.

J is TRBJ2-1 and V is TRBV3-1 (or the pseudogene TRBV3-2); D possibly corresponds to TRBD1 (5 bases). Germline V gives CDR1 LGHDT, CDR2 YNNKEL (reference sequence). Trimming removed 0 bases at V and 7 bases at J, with 19 bases between. CDR3 size: 17 residues. Here the CDR3 DNA reads TGTGCCAGCAGCCAAGATATTGGGGCCAAAAGGGAAAATGAGCAGTTCTTC. Translated, it gives CASSQDIGAKRENEQFF.

The J gene is TRBJ2-1, the V gene TRBV5-1, with D perhaps TRBD2 (6 bases). The CDR3 has 13 amino acids. Deletions cut 5 bases from V and 7 bases from J, with 13 bases between. From germline, CDR1 is SGHRS and CDR2 YFSETQ. In DNA, the CDR3 is TGCGCCAGCAGACTGACTAGTGTAAATGAGCAGTTCTTC. Translating gives CASRLTSVNEQFF. Complete variable domain (other parts from reference TRBV5-1 and TRBJ2-1): KAGVTQTPRYLIKTRGQQVTLSCSPISGHRSVSWYQQTPGQGLQFLFEYFSETQRNKGNFPGRFSGRQFSNSRSEMNVSTLELGDSALYLCASRLTSVNEQFFGPGTRLTVL.

V is TRBV29-1 and J is TRBJ2-7; possibly TRBD1 or TRBD2 for D (6 bases each). Germline CDR1 SQVTM, CDR2 ANQGSEA. Trimming left V 0 bases short and J 1 base short, with 13 bases between. The CDR3 runs 15 residues. CDR3 residues: CSVEEESGASYEQYF. CDR3 in DNA: TGCAGCGTTGAAGAAGAGTCGGGGGCATCCTACGAGCAGTACTTC.

The chain recombines TRBV7-3 with TRBJ1-2; possible D gene TRBD1, 5 bases. This CDR3 has 16 residues. The germline V gene encodes CDR1 SGHTA and CDR2 FQGTGA. The germline V and J ends were trimmed by 2 bases and 7 bases, with 20 bases remaining between them. The DNA of the CDR3 is TGTGCCAGCAGCTTAGGAGGTGGTAATGGCAGGGTTGGCTACACCTTC. This translates into CASSLGGGNGRVGYTF.

V and J are TRBV19 and TRBJ2-1, with TRBD2 as a possible D gene (7 bases). The CDR3 consists of 16 residues. The V gene's germline CDR1 is LNHDA and CDR2 SQIVND (reference sequence). Trimming removed 4 bases from V and 2 bases from J, with 15 bases in between. In DNA form, the CDR3 reads TGTGCCAGTAGTAGGGGTGGGGGGGCCCCCTACAATGAGCAGTTCTTC. Amino acids: CASSRGGGAPYNEQFF.

The gene calls are TRBV5-5 and TRBJ2-6, with D unresolved. The V and J ends lost 6 bases and 0 bases respectively, with 4 bases between them. This CDR3 has 13 residues. Germline CDR1 reads SGHKS; CDR2 reads YYEKEE (reference sequence). For the CDR3, the DNA is TGTGCCAGCATTACCTCTGGGGCCAACGTCCTGACTTTC. It yields the protein CASITSGANVLTF. The whole variable domain, filled in from reference TRBV5-5 and TRBJ2-6, reads DAGVTQSPTHLIKTRGQQVTLRCSPISGHKSVSWYQQVLGQGPQFIFQYYEKEERGRGNFPDRFSARQFPNYSSELNVNALLLGDSALYLCASITSGANVLTFGAGSRLTVL.

The rearrangement uses TRBV24-1 and TRBJ2-5; TRBD2 agrees at 7 bases. The CDR3 is made up of 19 amino acids. From germline, CDR1 is KGHDR and CDR2 SFDVKD. Trimming removed 7 bases from V and 0 bases from J; junction bases left unmatched: 19. The CDR3 coding sequence is TGTGCCACCAGCGCAGGGACTACCAGTTTTGGGCCGTACCAAGAGACCCAGTACTTC. This gives the protein CATSAGTTSFGPYQETQYF.

V usage is TRBV9 and J usage is TRBJ2-6, with unresolved D. With 0 bases removed from V and 11 bases from J, the gap between germline ends came to 3 bases. Looked up from germline, CDR1 is SGDLS and CDR2 is YYNGEE. The CDR3 has 11 amino acids. The CDR3 loop is CASSVGDVLTF. The DNA of the CDR3 is TGTGCCAGCAGCGTAGGGGACGTCCTGACTTTC.

This clone was seen only a few times. V is TRBV9 and J is TRBJ2-4; TRBD1 might be the D (6 bases). Germline V lookup: CDR1 SGDLS, CDR2 YYNGEE. Trimming cost V 3 bases and J 3 bases, with 16 bases left between them. The CDR3 has 16 residues. The CDR3 DNA sequence: TGTGCCAGCAGCGAGGACCTCACAGGGATCAAAAACATTCAGTACTTC. Residues: CASSEDLTGIKNIQYF.

The J gene is TRBJ1-5, the V gene TRBV12-3 or TRBV12-4; D not certain. Trimming cost V 6 bases and J 5 bases, with 8 bases left between them. The CDR3 totals 12 residues. The CDR3 DNA is TGTGCCAGCAGCCCTGGGCATCAGCCCCAGCATTTT. This translates into CASSPGHQPQHF.

The V gene is TRBV9, the J gene TRBJ1-2; TRBD1 is a possible D gene (6 bases). V gave up 1 base and J gave up 0 bases, with 13 bases separating them. Germline values: CDR1 SGDLS, CDR2 YYNGEE. The CDR3 spans 16 residues. DNA for the CDR3: TGTGCCAGCAGCGTATCCCAGGGGTGGGCTAACTATGGCTACACCTTC. Its protein product is CASSVSQGWANYGYTF.

V and J are TRBV12-3 or TRBV12-4 and TRBJ1-2; 7 nucleotides line up with TRBD1. The trim removed 9 bases at V and 4 bases at J, leaving 8 bases unmatched. The CDR3 loop spans 13 amino acids. Here the CDR3 DNA reads TGTGCCAGTAAAATAGGGACAGTCTATGGCTACACCTTC. It encodes CASKIGTVYGYTF.

The V call is TRBV30, the J call TRBJ1-2; a weak D match, TRBD1 (5 bases). The V end was cut by 7 bases, the J end by 7 bases, with 13 bases between. Germline lookup yields CDR1 GTSNPN and CDR2 SVGIG (reference sequence). CDR3 length: 11 amino acids. The CDR3 region is CAYNTGGGYTF. The CDR3 bases are TGTGCCTACAATACCGGGGGTGGCTACACCTTC.

This clone was picked up a small number of times. V is TRBV18 and J is TRBJ2-7; a possible D gene is TRBD2 (6 bases). The CDR3 covers 16 residues. V lost 0 bases, J lost 0 bases, and 12 bases lay in between. Looked up from germline, CDR1 is KGHSH and CDR2 is LQKENI. In nucleotides, the CDR3 is TGTGCCAGCTCACCACCTGGGGGGACTTACTCCTACGAGCAGTACTTC. Translated, it gives CASSPPGGTYSYEQYF.